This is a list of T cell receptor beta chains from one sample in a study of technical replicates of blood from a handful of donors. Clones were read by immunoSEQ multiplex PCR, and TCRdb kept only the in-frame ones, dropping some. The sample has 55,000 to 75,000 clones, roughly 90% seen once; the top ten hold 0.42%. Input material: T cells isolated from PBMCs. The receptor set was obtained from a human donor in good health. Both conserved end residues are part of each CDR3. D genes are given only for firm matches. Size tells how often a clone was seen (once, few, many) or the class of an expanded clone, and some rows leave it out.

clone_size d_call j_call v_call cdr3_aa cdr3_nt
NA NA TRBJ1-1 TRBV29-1 CSVAGQLNTEAFF TGCAGCGTTGCCGGACAGTTGAACACTGAAGCTTTCTTT
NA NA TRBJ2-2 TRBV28 CASSPGAPSNTGELFF TGTGCCAGCAGTCCAGGGGCCCCCTCGAACACCGGGGAGCTGTTTTTT
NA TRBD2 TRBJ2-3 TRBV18 CASSPGVAGDLMNSGTQYF TGTGCCAGCTCACCTGGAGTAGCGGGAGATCTTATGAACTCGGGTACGCAGTATTTT
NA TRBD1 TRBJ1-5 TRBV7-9 CASRSGQGINQPQHF TGTGCCAGCAGATCGGGACAGGGGATCAATCAGCCCCAGCATTTT
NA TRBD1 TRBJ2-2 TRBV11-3 CASSLQGQSPFTGELFF TGTGCCAGCAGCTTACAGGGACAGAGTCCTTTCACCGGGGAGCTGTTTTTT
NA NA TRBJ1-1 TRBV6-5 CASSYWQGWHTEAFF TGTGCCAGCAGTTACTGGCAGGGGTGGCACACTGAAGCTTTCTTT
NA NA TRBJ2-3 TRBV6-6 CASSTDREADTQYF TGTGCCAGCAGTACCGACAGGGAGGCAGATACGCAGTATTTT
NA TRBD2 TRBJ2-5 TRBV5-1 CASSASGLAEETQYF TGCGCCAGCAGCGCCTCGGGACTAGCGGAAGAGACCCAGTACTTC
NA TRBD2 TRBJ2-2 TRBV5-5 CASSWTSRELFF TGTGCCAGCAGCTGGACTAGCCGGGAGCTGTTTTTT
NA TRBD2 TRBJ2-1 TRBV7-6 CASSLYGGRVVRDNEQFF TGTGCCAGCAGCTTATACGGCGGGAGGGTGGTTCGGGACAATGAGCAGTTCTTC
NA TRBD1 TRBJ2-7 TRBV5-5 CASSPATGYTKQYF TGTGCCAGCAGCCCAGCGACAGGGTATACTAAGCAGTACTTC
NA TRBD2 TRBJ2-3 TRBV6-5 CASSYGGRATDTQYF TGTGCCAGCAGTTATGGCGGGAGGGCCACAGATACGCAGTATTTT
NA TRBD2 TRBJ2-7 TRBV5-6 CASSPMMGGYEQYF TGTGCCAGCAGCCCCATGATGGGAGGGTACGAGCAGTACTTC
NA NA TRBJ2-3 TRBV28 CASSRTNRVPDTQYF TGTGCCAGCAGTCGTACTAACAGGGTTCCAGATACGCAGTATTTT
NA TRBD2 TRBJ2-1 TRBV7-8 CASSLRSRLAYNEQFF TGTGCCAGCAGCTTAAGGTCGAGACTAGCGTACAATGAGCAGTTCTTC
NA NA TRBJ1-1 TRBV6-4 CASSRTANTEAFF TGTGCCAGCAGCAGAACAGCGAACACTGAAGCTTTCTTT
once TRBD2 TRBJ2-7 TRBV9 CASSLGGGGYEQYF TGTGCCAGCAGCTTAGGTGGGGGGGGCTACGAGCAGTACTTC
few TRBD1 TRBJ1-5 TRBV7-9 CASSSLQGRPQHF TGTGCCAGCAGCTCTTTACAGGGGCGGCCCCAGCATTTT
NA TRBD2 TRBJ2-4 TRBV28 CASSMGLAGNIQYF TGTGCCAGCAGTATGGGACTAGCCGGAAACATTCAGTACTTC
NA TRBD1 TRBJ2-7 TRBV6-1 CASSRGTGVDEQYF TGTGCCAGCAGCAGGGGGACAGGGGTTGACGAGCAGTACTTC